This T cell receptor beta chain was captured in a study of cytomegalovirus exposure and HLA in healthy donors. Study background: The study placed around 85% of its approximately 400 genotyped donors in the Caucasian-associated ancestry cluster. Regarding the study as a whole: Most sequenced TCRs were rare (though some public TCRs occurred in many donors).

The primer mix had 60 Vbeta and 13 Jbeta primers. The data were produced by immunoSEQ multiplex PCR, yet TCRdb's version contains in-frame clones alone and is incomplete. The table has some 130,000 clones, 65% to 80% seen once; the top ten hold 6.5%. Comment on this clone: Its antigen remains unidentified.

Germline V lookup: CDR1 KGHSH, CDR2 LQKENI. This CDR3 has 14 residues. Trimming left V 1 base short and J 3 bases short, with 7 bases between. The clonotype comes from a man in his forties or fifties in good health and CMV-seropositive. J is TRBJ1-3 and V is TRBV18, with D uncertain. Material for sequencing was PBMCs. DNA of the CDR3: TGTGCCAGCTCACCACAGGGAGGTGGAAACACCATATATTTT. This translates into CASSPQGGGNTIYF.